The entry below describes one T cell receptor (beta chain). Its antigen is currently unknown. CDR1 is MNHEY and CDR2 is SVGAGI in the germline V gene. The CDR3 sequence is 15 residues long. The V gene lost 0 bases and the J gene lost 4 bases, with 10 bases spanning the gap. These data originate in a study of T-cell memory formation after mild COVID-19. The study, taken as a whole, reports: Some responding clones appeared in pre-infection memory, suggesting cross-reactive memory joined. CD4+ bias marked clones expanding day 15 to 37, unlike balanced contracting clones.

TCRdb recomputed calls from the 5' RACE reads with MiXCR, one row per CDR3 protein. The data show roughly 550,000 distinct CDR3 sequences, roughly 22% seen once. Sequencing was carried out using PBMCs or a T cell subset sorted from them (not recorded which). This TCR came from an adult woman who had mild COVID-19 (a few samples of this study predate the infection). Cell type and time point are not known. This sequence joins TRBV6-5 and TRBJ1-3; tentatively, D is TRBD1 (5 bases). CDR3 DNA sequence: TGTGCCAGCAGTTACTCGAGCCAGGGAGGAAACACCATATATTTT. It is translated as CASSYSSQGGNTIYF.